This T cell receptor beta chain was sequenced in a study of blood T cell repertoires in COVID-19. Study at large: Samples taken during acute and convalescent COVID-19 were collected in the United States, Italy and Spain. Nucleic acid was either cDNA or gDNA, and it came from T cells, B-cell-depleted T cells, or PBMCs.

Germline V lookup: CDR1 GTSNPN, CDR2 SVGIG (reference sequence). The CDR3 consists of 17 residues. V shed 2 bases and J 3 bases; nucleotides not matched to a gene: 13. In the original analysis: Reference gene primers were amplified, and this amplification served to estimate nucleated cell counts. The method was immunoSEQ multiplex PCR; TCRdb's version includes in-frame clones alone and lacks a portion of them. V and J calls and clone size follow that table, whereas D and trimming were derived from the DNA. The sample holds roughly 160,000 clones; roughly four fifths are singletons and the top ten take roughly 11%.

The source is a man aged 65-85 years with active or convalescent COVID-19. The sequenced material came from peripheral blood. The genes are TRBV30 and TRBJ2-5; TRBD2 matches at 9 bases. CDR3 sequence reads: CAWSRVRGRVGEETQYF. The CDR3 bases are TGTGCCTGGAGTAGGGTCCGCGGGAGGGTAGGGGAAGAGACCCAGTACTTC. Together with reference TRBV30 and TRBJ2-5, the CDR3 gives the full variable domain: SQTIHQWPATLVQPVGSPLSLECTVEGTSNPNLYWYRQAAGRGLQLLFYSVGIGQISSEVPQNLSASRPQDRQFILSSKKLLLSDSGFYLCAWSRVRGRVGEETQYFGPGTRLLVL.